A selection of T cell receptor beta chains follows, all from one sample in a study of CD8 T cells in ankylosing spondylitis. Each CDR3 protein gets one entry after TCRdb re-called the 5' RACE reads with MiXCR. The sample gives tens of thousands of distinct CDR3 sequences, around 27% of which show up once; roughly 59% is in the top ten. Sequenced: blood, either unsorted or a sorted T cell fraction (not recorded which). These receptors all come from a male donor with ankylosing spondylitis or in good health (not recorded which). Both conserved end residues are part of each CDR3. Fields, in order: clone size, J gene, D gene, V gene, CDR3 DNA, CDR3 protein. A D gene is named only where the DNA matches it firmly. Clone size is shown for a subset of rows, as once, few, many or a class of expanded clone.

clone_size: NA
j_call: TRBJ1-5
d_call: NA
v_call: TRBV20-1
cdr3_nt: TGCAGTGCCCAACCCTGGACAGCCTATAGCAATCAGCCCCAGCATTTT
cdr3_aa: CSAQPWTAYSNQPQHF

clone_size: many
j_call: TRBJ1-6
d_call: NA
v_call: TRBV5-1
cdr3_nt: TGCGCCAGCAGTCGAAAGTCCAGGACAGATAATTCACCCCTCCACTTT
cdr3_aa: CASSRKSRTDNSPLHF

clone_size: NA
j_call: TRBJ1-2
d_call: NA
v_call: TRBV5-6
cdr3_nt: TGTGCCAGCAGCTTCGGTTTTATGGACAGCGACTATGGCTACACCTTC
cdr3_aa: CASSFGFMDSDYGYTF

clone_size: NA
j_call: TRBJ1-2
d_call: NA
v_call: TRBV12-3/TRBV12-4
cdr3_nt: TGTGCCAGCAGTCCCTCGGGGAGACCTAACTATGGCTACACCTTC
cdr3_aa: CASSPSGRPNYGYTF

clone_size: NA
j_call: TRBJ2-3
d_call: TRBD2
v_call: TRBV20-1
cdr3_nt: TGCAGTGCTTACCGGGACTACACTTCTAGCACAGATACGCAGTATTTT
cdr3_aa: CSAYRDYTSSTDTQYF

clone_size: once
j_call: TRBJ2-1
d_call: TRBD2
v_call: TRBV19
cdr3_nt: TGTGCCAGCCGTTCCGGGGGGGCCAGAAGAAATGAGCAGTTCTTC
cdr3_aa: CASRSGGARRNEQFF

clone_size: NA
j_call: TRBJ2-1
d_call: NA
v_call: TRBV20-1
cdr3_nt: TGCAGTGCTATAGGGGGGAAGTCAGTAAATGAGCAGTTCTTC
cdr3_aa: CSAIGGKSVNEQFF

clone_size: NA
j_call: TRBJ2-1
d_call: NA
v_call: TRBV5-1
cdr3_nt: TGCGCCAGCAGCTTGTCCCAGGGCGGGCAGTTCTTC
cdr3_aa: CASSLSQGGQFF

clone_size: NA
j_call: TRBJ1-1
d_call: NA
v_call: TRBV7-9
cdr3_nt: TGTGCCAGCAACCCTCCGGGACGGTGGAACACTGAAGCTTTCTTT
cdr3_aa: CASNPPGRWNTEAFF

clone_size: few
j_call: TRBJ2-5
d_call: NA
v_call: TRBV10-3
cdr3_nt: TGTGCCATCAGTGATAGGCAGGGCGGACAAGAGACCCAGTACTTC
cdr3_aa: CAISDRQGGQETQYF

clone_size: NA
j_call: TRBJ1-2
d_call: NA
v_call: TRBV4-1
cdr3_nt: TGCGCCAGCAGCCACCCACCGAATCGAGGGGGATCTAACTATGGCTACACCTTC
cdr3_aa: CASSHPPNRGGSNYGYTF

clone_size: NA
j_call: TRBJ2-1
d_call: NA
v_call: TRBV28
cdr3_nt: TGTGCCAGCAGTTTTAGCGGAATTGAAGACAATGAGCAGTTCTTC
cdr3_aa: CASSFSGIEDNEQFF

clone_size: NA
j_call: TRBJ1-2
d_call: TRBD1
v_call: TRBV18
cdr3_nt: TGTGCCAGCTCGTGGGACAGAAACTATGGCTACACCTTC
cdr3_aa: CASSWDRNYGYTF

clone_size: few
j_call: TRBJ1-3
d_call: TRBD1
v_call: TRBV12-3/TRBV12-4
cdr3_nt: TGTGCCAGCAGCGAGACAGGGCCCTCTGGAAACACCATATATTTT
cdr3_aa: CASSETGPSGNTIYF

clone_size: NA
j_call: TRBJ2-1
d_call: NA
v_call: TRBV11-2
cdr3_nt: TGTGCCAGCACCAGGAATGGGGGCGAGCAGTTCTTC
cdr3_aa: CASTRNGGEQFF

clone_size: NA
j_call: TRBJ2-4
d_call: NA
v_call: TRBV5-1
cdr3_nt: TGCGCCAGCAGCTCTACCGGGATTATTCAGTACTTC
cdr3_aa: CASSSTGIIQYF

clone_size: once
j_call: TRBJ2-6
d_call: NA
v_call: TRBV5-1
cdr3_nt: TGCGCCAGCAGGGTTGGACAGCACTCTGGGGCCAACGTCCTGACTTTC
cdr3_aa: CASRVGQHSGANVLTF

clone_size: many
j_call: TRBJ1-1
d_call: NA
v_call: TRBV7-3
cdr3_nt: TGTGCCAGCAGCTTCCAGGTAAACCCCGGGGCCGAAGCTTTCTTT
cdr3_aa: CASSFQVNPGAEAFF

clone_size: few
j_call: TRBJ2-3
d_call: NA
v_call: TRBV10-3
cdr3_nt: TGTGCCATCAGTGATGTACAGGGAAGCACAGATACGCAGTATTTT
cdr3_aa: CAISDVQGSTDTQYF

clone_size: NA
j_call: TRBJ2-2
d_call: NA
v_call: TRBV7-2
cdr3_nt: TGTGCCAGCAGTCGAAGACAGGGGAGGGACGGGGAGCTGTTTTTT
cdr3_aa: CASSRRQGRDGELFF

clone_size: NA
j_call: TRBJ1-2
d_call: TRBD1
v_call: TRBV6-5
cdr3_nt: TGTGCCAGCAGTTATCAGACAGGGAACTATGGCTACACCTTC
cdr3_aa: CASSYQTGNYGYTF

clone_size: few
j_call: TRBJ2-1
d_call: TRBD2
v_call: TRBV7-9
cdr3_nt: TGTGCCAGCAGCTTAGCTCCGGGACTAGCCTACAATGAGCAGTTCTTC
cdr3_aa: CASSLAPGLAYNEQFF

clone_size: NA
j_call: TRBJ2-1
d_call: TRBD2
v_call: TRBV9
cdr3_nt: TGTGCCAGCAGCGTAGGCGAGGGAGGGTGGTATGAGCAGTTCTTC
cdr3_aa: CASSVGEGGWYEQFF

clone_size: NA
j_call: TRBJ1-2
d_call: NA
v_call: TRBV7-9
cdr3_nt: TGTGCGACCTCCATATTGGGGGCCACCGTGTATGGCTACACCTTC
cdr3_aa: CATSILGATVYGYTF

clone_size: NA
j_call: TRBJ2-2
d_call: NA
v_call: TRBV7-9
cdr3_nt: TGTGCCAGCATCTTCTCCTTCCGAGCCGGGGAGCTGTTTTTT
cdr3_aa: CASIFSFRAGELFF

clone_size: few
j_call: TRBJ2-1
d_call: TRBD2
v_call: TRBV20-1
cdr3_nt: TGCAGTGCTATCAAGGGTCAAAGCGGTCAAGCGGGGCCGCAGTTCTTC
cdr3_aa: CSAIKGQSGQAGPQFF

clone_size: many
j_call: TRBJ1-1
d_call: TRBD1
v_call: TRBV29-1
cdr3_nt: TGCAGCGGGGGACAGAACATGAACACTGAAGCTTTCTTT
cdr3_aa: CSGGQNMNTEAFF

clone_size: NA
j_call: TRBJ1-4
d_call: NA
v_call: TRBV7-9
cdr3_nt: TGTGCCAGCAGCCCGCTAGGTGCAACTAATGAAAAACTGTTTTTT
cdr3_aa: CASSPLGATNEKLFF

clone_size: few
j_call: TRBJ2-1
d_call: NA
v_call: TRBV9
cdr3_nt: TGTGCCAGCAGCCCATTGGAGGGGGTCCAAAACAATGAGCAGTTCTTC
cdr3_aa: CASSPLEGVQNNEQFF

clone_size: few
j_call: TRBJ1-3
d_call: NA
v_call: TRBV18
cdr3_nt: TGTGCCAGCTCACCAGGGTTCTCTGGAAACACCATATATTTT
cdr3_aa: CASSPGFSGNTIYF

clone_size: few
j_call: TRBJ2-1
d_call: NA
v_call: TRBV20-1
cdr3_nt: TGCAGTGCTAGAGTCCCAGGGCGGGGTGAGCAGTTCTTC
cdr3_aa: CSARVPGRGEQFF

clone_size: few
j_call: TRBJ1-1
d_call: NA
v_call: TRBV25-1
cdr3_nt: TGTGCCAGCAGTGAAGCCCGGGGAACTGAAGCTTTCTTT
cdr3_aa: CASSEARGTEAFF

clone_size: few
j_call: TRBJ2-1
d_call: NA
v_call: TRBV7-2
cdr3_nt: TGTGCCAGCAGCTTAGGGGCCATGGGCTACAATGAGCAGTTCTTC
cdr3_aa: CASSLGAMGYNEQFF

clone_size: many
j_call: TRBJ2-1
d_call: NA
v_call: TRBV29-1
cdr3_nt: TGCAGCGTTGATCGTAGTTACCCCAATGAGCAGTTCTTC
cdr3_aa: CSVDRSYPNEQFF

clone_size: NA
j_call: TRBJ1-5
d_call: NA
v_call: TRBV3-1
cdr3_nt: TGTGCCAGCAGCCAAGGATCCCATCAGCCCCAGCATTTT
cdr3_aa: CASSQGSHQPQHF

clone_size: NA
j_call: TRBJ2-7
d_call: TRBD1
v_call: TRBV9
cdr3_nt: TGTGCCAGCAGCGTTCGGGGGACAGGGAGAGTGATCGAGCAGTACTTC
cdr3_aa: CASSVRGTGRVIEQYF

clone_size: NA
j_call: TRBJ2-3
d_call: TRBD2
v_call: TRBV6-4
cdr3_nt: TGTGCCAGCAGTGACGGTAGCGGGGGGGCAACAGATACGCAGTATTTT
cdr3_aa: CASSDGSGGATDTQYF

clone_size: NA
j_call: TRBJ1-1
d_call: NA
v_call: TRBV7-2
cdr3_nt: TGTGCCAGCAGCTTACAGGGACAGAACACTGAAGCTTTCTTT
cdr3_aa: CASSLQGQNTEAFF

clone_size: few
j_call: TRBJ2-2
d_call: NA
v_call: TRBV19
cdr3_nt: TGTGCCACGCAGGGTGGCGGGGAGCTGTTTTTT
cdr3_aa: CATQGGGELFF

clone_size: few
j_call: TRBJ1-6
d_call: NA
v_call: TRBV18
cdr3_nt: TGTGCCAGCTCCCTCAACGAGGGGTATAATTCCCCCCTCCACTTT
cdr3_aa: CASSLNEGYNSPLHF

clone_size: many
j_call: TRBJ2-3
d_call: TRBD1
v_call: TRBV7-6
cdr3_nt: TGTGCCAGTTCTTCGCCCCTATCGGCCGATGACAGGGCCCCAGATACGCAGTATTTT
cdr3_aa: CASSSPLSADDRAPDTQYF

clone_size: NA
j_call: TRBJ1-5
d_call: NA
v_call: TRBV5-6
cdr3_nt: TGTGCCAGCAGCTTATTGGGGATCGGTCAGCCCCAGCATTTT
cdr3_aa: CASSLLGIGQPQHF

clone_size: NA
j_call: TRBJ1-1
d_call: NA
v_call: TRBV7-9
cdr3_nt: TGTGCCAGCAGCCCACCAGGGGTGGACACTGAAGCTTTCTTT
cdr3_aa: CASSPPGVDTEAFF

clone_size: NA
j_call: TRBJ2-1
d_call: TRBD2
v_call: TRBV5-1
cdr3_nt: TGCGCCAGCAGCCGTCTAGCGGGGACTTACAATGAGCAGTTCTTC
cdr3_aa: CASSRLAGTYNEQFF

clone_size: many
j_call: TRBJ1-4
d_call: NA
v_call: TRBV12-3/TRBV12-4
cdr3_nt: TGTGCCAGCACCTCCTGGGACCGGCGCAATGAAAAACTGTTTTTT
cdr3_aa: CASTSWDRRNEKLFF

clone_size: once
j_call: TRBJ2-1
d_call: NA
v_call: TRBV5-4
cdr3_nt: TGTGCCAGCAGCGGCGAGACTAACAATGAGCAGTTCTTC
cdr3_aa: CASSGETNNEQFF

clone_size: few
j_call: TRBJ1-4
d_call: TRBD1
v_call: TRBV12-3/TRBV12-4
cdr3_nt: TGTGCCAGCAGAGAACAGGGGGTGAATGAAAAACTGTTTTTT
cdr3_aa: CASREQGVNEKLFF

clone_size: NA
j_call: TRBJ1-5
d_call: NA
v_call: TRBV12-2
cdr3_nt: TGTGCAAGTCGCTTAAGTTTAGGTACCTTCGGCAATCAGCCCCAGCATTTT
cdr3_aa: CASRLSLGTFGNQPQHF

clone_size: many
j_call: TRBJ2-2
d_call: NA
v_call: TRBV5-1
cdr3_nt: TGCGCCAGCAGCTTGGGACTTCAGGTCGGGGAGCTGTTTTTT
cdr3_aa: CASSLGLQVGELFF